The 26 T cell receptor beta chains below were found in one sample sequenced in a study of T-cell memory formation after mild COVID-19. TCRdb reprocessed the 5' RACE reads with MiXCR, giving one entry per CDR3 protein. The sample gives approximately 450,000 distinct CDR3 sequences, 18% of which show up once; 9% to 15% is in the top ten. Sequencing was performed on PBMCs or a T cell subset sorted from them (not recorded which). Receptors were obtained from an adult woman who had mild COVID-19 (a few samples of this study predate the infection). Cell type and time point are not known.

The J gene is TRBJ2-7, the V gene TRBV29-1, with D maybe TRBD1 (6 bases). V dropped 6 bases and J dropped 0 bases, with 18 bases sitting between them. Germline lookup yields CDR1 SQVTM and CDR2 ANQGSEA. The CDR3 is 15 residues long. CDR3 residues: CSVKLDSLSSYEQYF. CDR3 bases: TGCAGCGTCAAACTGGACAGTCTCAGCTCCTACGAGCAGTACTTC.

This chain joins TRBV27 and TRBJ2-3; D is unclear. CDR1 and CDR2 (germline): MNHEY, SMNVEV (reference sequence). V was clipped by 8 bases and J by 0 bases, with 9 bases between them. CDR3 length: 13 residues. The CDR3 reads CASRIGSTDTQYF. The CDR3 DNA is TGTGCCAGCCGGATAGGCAGCACAGATACGCAGTATTTT.

This clonotype occurred a few times. V and J are TRBV20-1 and TRBJ2-3, with D possibly being TRBD1 (6 bases). V was trimmed by 8 bases and J by 3 bases, leaving 9 bases between them. The CDR3 loop spans 11 amino acids. CDR1 and CDR2 (germline): DFQATT, SNEGSKA (reference sequence). CDR3 nucleotides: TGCAGTCCTACAGGGACAGATACGCAGTATTTT. This encodes CSPTGTDTQYF.

Worth noting for this clonotype: Compared with germline, one end of the junction differs, possibly owing to a read error. The rearrangement joins TRBV4-2 to TRBJ2-3; tentatively, D is TRBD2 (7 bases). The CDR3 is 15 residues long. Germline CDR1 is LGHNA and CDR2 is YNFKEQ. Here the CDR3 DNA reads TGTGCCAGCAGCCAAGGTGGGGGGGCGGGAAATACGAAGTATTTT. It yields the protein CASSQGGGAGNTKYF.

This sequence joins TRBV15 and TRBJ1-5; D is ambiguous. Germline loops: CDR1 LNHNV, CDR2 YYDKDF (reference sequence). The CDR3 extends over 15 amino acids. Trimming cost V 8 bases and J 1 base, with 15 bases left between them. Here the CDR3 reads CATAAQVGSNQPQHF. The CDR3 DNA follows: TGTGCCACCGCCGCACAAGTGGGAAGCAATCAGCCCCAGCATTTT.

This clonotype was counted a few times. The chain has TRBV20-1 and TRBJ2-5; 9 bases map to TRBD2. CDR1 is DFQATT, CDR2 SNEGSKA, per germline (reference sequence). This CDR3 spans 15 amino acids. The DNA for the CDR3 is TGCAGCGCCATTCGGCTAGCGGGGCTTACGGAGACCCAGTACTTC. Its protein is CSAIRLAGLTETQYF.

The CDR3 DNA reads TGCAGCGTTGAAAGTCACGGTCTGAACACTGAAGCTTTCTTT. Its protein is CSVESHGLNTEAFF. The chain carries TRBV29-1 and TRBJ1-1; no clear D. CDR1 and CDR2 from the germline V gene are SQVTM and ANQGSEA. This CDR3 region has 14 residues. The V end lost 2 bases, the J end lost 0 bases, and 10 bases lay between the germline ends.

This clonotype was seen ten or more times. V usage is TRBV7-9 and J usage is TRBJ2-7, with D uncertain. Trimming took off 4 bases at V and 6 bases at J, with 13 bases between the two ends. CDR1 is SEHNR, CDR2 FQNEAQ, per germline (reference sequence). The CDR3 covers 13 residues. CDR3 sequence: CASSSTWALEQYF. Here the CDR3 DNA reads TGTGCCAGCAGCTCTACATGGGCACTCGAGCAGTACTTC.

This clonotype was detected once. J is TRBJ2-3 and V is TRBV12-3 or TRBV12-4; 8 bases match TRBD2. The CDR3 sequence is 15 residues long. The trim removed 7 bases at V and 0 bases at J, leaving 6 bases unmatched. The CDR3 reads CASTVAGTSTDTQYF. CDR3 in DNA: TGTGCCAGCACGGTAGCGGGGACTAGCACAGATACGCAGTATTTT.

The CDR3 reads CASTPSFNEQFF. For the CDR3, the DNA is TGTGCCAGCACCCCGAGCTTCAATGAGCAGTTCTTC. The J gene is TRBJ2-1, the V gene TRBV7-9; D gene uncertain. Deletions cut 7 bases from V and 6 bases from J, with 10 bases between. There are 12 residues in the CDR3. Germline V gene sequence: CDR1 SEHNR, CDR2 FQNEAQ (reference sequence). Supplemented by reference TRBV7-9 and TRBJ2-1, the full variable domain reads DTGVSQNPRHKITKRGQNVTFRCDPISEHNRLYWYRQTLGQGPEFLTYFQNEAQLEKSRLLSDRFSAERPKGSFSTLEIQRTEQGDSAMYLCASTPSFNEQFFGPGTRLTVL.

This chain joins TRBV2 and TRBJ1-1; a possible D gene is TRBD1 (6 bases). The CDR3 is 14 residues long. The V gene lost 9 bases and the J gene lost 1 base, with 15 bases spanning the gap. Germline-derived CDR1 and CDR2 are SNHLY and FYNNEI. CDR3 sequence reads: CASGGQGSNTEAFF. In nucleotides, the CDR3 is TGTGCCAGTGGGGGCCAGGGATCGAACACTGAAGCTTTCTTT.

This clonotype was recorded many times. This chain connects TRBV12-3 or TRBV12-4 to TRBJ2-3; 8 nucleotides line up with TRBD2. The CDR3 is 16 residues long. V shed 7 bases and J 6 bases; nucleotides not matched to a gene: 15. The CDR3 spells CASNSREGQGADTQYF. CDR3 in DNA: TGTGCCAGCAACTCACGGGAGGGGCAGGGCGCGGATACGCAGTATTTT.

The sample holds many counts of this clonotype. This rearrangement joins TRBV20-1 to TRBJ1-6; weak D call: TRBD1 (6 bases). Per germline, CDR1 DFQATT and CDR2 SNEGSKA (reference sequence). CDR3 length: 18 amino acids. The V gene lost 0 bases and the J gene lost 7 bases, with 22 bases spanning the gap. The CDR3 sequence: CSARDIRVGGIPNSPLHF. The CDR3 bases are TGCAGTGCTAGAGATATCAGGGTAGGGGGGATACCCAATTCACCCCTCCACTTT.

There are a few counts of this clonotype. CDR3 amino acids: CASKFGGRSGNQPQHF. CDR3 nucleotides: TGTGCCAGCAAGTTCGGGGGGAGGTCAGGCAATCAGCCCCAGCATTTT. The genes are TRBV2 and TRBJ1-5; the D gene is possibly TRBD1 (5 bases). The CDR3 loop spans 16 amino acids. The germline CDR1 and CDR2 sequences are SNHLY and FYNNEI. Trimming stripped 7 bases from V and 2 bases from J, with 18 bases between. Full variable domain (missing parts from reference TRBV2 and TRBJ1-5): EPEVTQTPSHQVTQMGQEVILRCVPISNHLYFYWYRQILGQKVEFLVSFYNNEISEKSEIFDDQFSVERPDGSNFTLKIRSTKLEDSAMYFCASKFGGRSGNQPQHFGDGTRLSIL.

The V and J genes are TRBV7-9 and TRBJ2-7, with a possible D match to TRBD1 (5 bases). Trimming took off 5 bases at V and 5 bases at J, with 16 bases between the two ends. Germline assignment: CDR1 SEHNR and CDR2 FQNEAQ (reference sequence). The CDR3 loop spans 14 amino acids. CDR3 protein: CASSAPGPSDEQYF. DNA of the CDR3: TGTGCCAGCAGCGCCCCAGGGCCAAGCGACGAGCAGTACTTC. The full variable domain, with the rest looked up from reference TRBV7-9 and TRBJ2-7, is DTGVSQNPRHKITKRGQNVTFRCDPISEHNRLYWYRQTLGQGPEFLTYFQNEAQLEKSRLLSDRFSAERPKGSFSTLEIQRTEQGDSAMYLCASSAPGPSDEQYFGPGTRLTVT.

This clonotype is categorized as medium-sized (0.01 to 0.1%). The chain joins TRBV5-1 to TRBJ2-5; tentatively, D is TRBD2 (7 bases). Germline V gene sequence: CDR1 SGHRS, CDR2 YFSETQ. V shed 1 base and J shed 1 base, with 11 bases lying between them. The CDR3 extends over 15 amino acids. CDR3 nucleotides: TGCGCCAGCAGCTTGTCGGGGGGCGTCCAAGAGACCCAGTACTTC. Translating gives CASSLSGGVQETQYF.

This clonotype was observed once. The genes are TRBV3-1 and TRBJ1-5; D may be TRBD1 (6 bases). V was trimmed by 2 bases and J by 0 bases, leaving 14 bases between them. Germline V gene data show CDR1 as LGHDT and CDR2 as YNNKEL (reference sequence). The CDR3 extends over 17 amino acids. CDR3 residues: CASSQSASQGSNQPQHF. The CDR3 DNA reads TGTGCCAGCAGCCAATCGGCTTCACAGGGTAGCAATCAGCCCCAGCATTTT.

This clonotype was seen at least ten times. The V call is TRBV5-1, the J call TRBJ1-1; D remains unclear. The CDR3 has 15 amino acids. V was pared by 2 bases and J by 0 bases, with 11 bases between. The germline V gene has CDR1 SGHRS and CDR2 YFSETQ. CDR3 DNA: TGCGCCAGCAGCTTCGGACTAAGAATGAACACTGAAGCTTTCTTT. Encoded protein: CASSFGLRMNTEAFF.

The table lists this clonotype with a few counts. V and J are TRBV6-2 or TRBV6-3 and TRBJ2-4; TRBD2 is a possible D gene (5 bases). The CDR3 loop spans 14 amino acids. V lost 2 bases to trimming and J lost 6 bases, with 11 bases between them. Germline loops: CDR1 MNHEY, CDR2 SVGEGT. The CDR3: CASSYTRDGNIQYF. Here the CDR3 DNA reads TGTGCCAGCAGTTACACTAGGGATGGAAACATTCAGTACTTC.

A note on this clonotype: The germline gene is not matched at one end of the junction; a read error may be the cause. The rearrangement links TRBV3-1 to TRBJ1-6; D remains unclear. The germline V gene encodes CDR1 LGHDT and CDR2 YNNKEL (reference sequence). The CDR3 is 14 amino acids. The CDR3 region has the DNA TGTGCCAGCAGACAAGTCCGCGGTAATTCACCCCTCCACTTT. This encodes CASRQVRGNSPLHF. Together with reference TRBV3-1 and TRBJ1-6, the CDR3 gives the full variable domain: DTAVSQTPKYLVTQMGNDKSIKCEQNLGHDTMYWYKQDSKKFLKIMFSYNNKELIINETVPNRFSPKSPDKAHLNLHINSLELGDSAVYFCASRQVRGNSPLHFGNGTRLTVT.

This clonotype was picked up many times. The chain carries TRBV5-1 and TRBJ2-1; TRBD1 aligns across 7 bases. Looked up from germline, CDR1 is SGHRS and CDR2 is YFSETQ. The CDR3 loop spans 14 amino acids. V dropped 5 bases and J dropped 5; count of bases not matched to a gene: 7. In DNA form, the CDR3 reads TGCGCCAGCAGGACAGGGTACAGGGACAATGAGCAGTTCTTC. It encodes CASRTGYRDNEQFF.

The genes are TRBV20-1 and TRBJ2-1; 11 nucleotides align to TRBD2. From germline, CDR1 is DFQATT and CDR2 SNEGSKA (reference sequence). The CDR3 is made up of 15 amino acids. Trimming at V came to 3 bases and at J to 9 bases, leaving 10 bases not matched to a gene. For the CDR3, the DNA is TGCAGTGCTAGCCTAACTAGCGGGAGAATCGGTGAGCAGTTCTTC. The encoded protein is CSASLTSGRIGEQFF.

The V and J genes are TRBV12-1 and TRBJ2-5. TRBV12-1 is an annotated pseudogene. The length of the CDR3 is 14 residues. The CDR3 coding sequence is TGTGCCAGCCCCCAAGACCTGTACCAAGAGACCCAGTACTTC. Its protein is CASPQDLYQETQYF.

This clonotype showed up just a few times. The chain carries TRBV30 and TRBJ2-7; D is unclear. V dropped 8 bases and J dropped 2 bases, with 10 bases sitting between them. The germline gives CDR1 GTSNPN, CDR2 SVGIG (reference sequence). This CDR3 comprises 11 residues. The CDR3 region has the DNA TGTGCCGTCAAAAAACCCTACGAGCAGTACTTC. This codes for CAVKKPYEQYF.

This clonotype has more than one count but fewer than ten. The rearrangement joins TRBV29-1 to TRBJ2-3, with D possibly TRBD2 on 6 matching bases. Per the germline V gene, CDR1 is SQVTM and CDR2 is ANQGSEA. The CDR3 length is 14 residues. V gave up 4 bases and J gave up 0 bases, with 11 bases separating them. The CDR3: CSVGGALSTDTQYF. Here the CDR3 DNA reads TGCAGCGTTGGCGGGGCCTTGAGCACAGATACGCAGTATTTT.

The CDR3 loop is CASSLNRGHVEAFF. CDR3 nucleotides: TGTGCCAGCAGTTTAAACAGGGGGCATGTTGAAGCTTTCTTT. The chain carries TRBV28 and TRBJ1-1, with 9 bases lining up with TRBD1. V was clipped by 2 bases and J by 7 bases; unmatched bases: 5. The V gene's germline CDR1 is MDHEN and CDR2 SYDVKM. The CDR3 consists of 14 residues. The whole variable domain, filled in from reference TRBV28 and TRBJ1-1, reads DVKVTQSSRYLVKRTGEKVFLECVQDMDHENMFWYRQDPGLGLRLIYFSYDVKMKEKGDIPEGYSVSREKKERFSLILESASTNQTSMYLCASSLNRGHVEAFFGQGTRLTVV.